The clone carrying this TCR beta chain has just a few counts. As yet, its antigen is unknown. This CDR3 spans 15 amino acids. V shed 2 bases and J shed 5 bases, with 15 bases lying between them. Germline V CDR1 and CDR2: SGHRS, YFSETQ. This specimen comes from a study of T cell repertoires in cytomegalovirus infection. Study details: CMV epitopes in the study were HLA-C-restricted (recently identified) and HLA-B-restricted (well studied). CMV infection together with matching HLA type was indicated by public TCR beta signatures. The study, taken as a whole, reports: People with CMV and the relevant HLA were identified by cumulative public TCR beta family frequency. Within the response measured ex vivo, HLA-C-restricted CMV-specific TCR beta clonotypes were dominant.

TCRdb re-analysed the reads in MiXCR, keeping a single row per CDR3 protein. The table shows about 340,000 distinct CDR3 sequences, with about 28% occurring only once. This receptor was obtained from a human donor in good health (CMV status not recorded). Some clones in this sample may be carry-over from other donors' samples. Sample: cultured PBMCs, taken from culture after CMV antigen stimulation. This chain uses TRBV5-1 with TRBJ2-3, with a weak D call TRBD1 (5 bases). The DNA of the CDR3 is TGCGCCAGCAGCTTTCGGTGGCAGGGTGGAGATACGCAGTATTTT. It specifies CASSFRWQGGDTQYF.